These T cell receptor beta chains were read from a single sample in a study of shared clonotypes between healthy human individuals. The table came from immunoSEQ multiplex PCR; TCRdb's copy has only in-frame clones and leaves some out. This table has 600,000 or so clones, approximately 95% appearing once. The sample was naive CD8+ T cells sorted from blood. These receptors all come from a woman aged 25 to 39 in good health. CDR3s include the opening cysteine and the closing phenylalanine or tryptophan. Each record gives: clone size, J gene, D gene, V gene, CDR3 DNA, CDR3 protein. The D gene is left open where the match is weak. Only some rows state a clone size, as once, few, many or a class for expanded clones.

clone size: NA
J gene: TRBJ1-3
D gene: NA
V gene: TRBV5-5
CDR3 DNA: TGTGCCAGCCACAACGTTCCTGGAAACACCATATATTTT
CDR3 protein: CASHNVPGNTIYF

clone size: NA
J gene: TRBJ1-2
D gene: NA
V gene: TRBV10-3
CDR3 DNA: TGTGCCACGCCGACGGAGACCAACTATGGCTACACCTTC
CDR3 protein: CATPTETNYGYTF

clone size: NA
J gene: TRBJ2-7
D gene: TRBD1
V gene: TRBV7-2
CDR3 DNA: TGTGCCAGCAGCCCGACAGGGTGGCACGAGCAGTACTTC
CDR3 protein: CASSPTGWHEQYF

clone size: NA
J gene: TRBJ2-3
D gene: NA
V gene: TRBV11-1
CDR3 DNA: TGTGCCAGCAGCTTAGCCGCACTAAACACAGATACGCAGTATTTT
CDR3 protein: CASSLAALNTDTQYF

clone size: NA
J gene: TRBJ1-2
D gene: TRBD1
V gene: TRBV9
CDR3 DNA: TGTGCCAGCAGCGATAGGACAGGGGGGAACTATGGCTACACCTTC
CDR3 protein: CASSDRTGGNYGYTF

clone size: NA
J gene: TRBJ2-7
D gene: NA
V gene: TRBV14
CDR3 DNA: TGTGCCAGCAGCCCGAGGACCCCCCCCGACGAGCAGTACTTC
CDR3 protein: CASSPRTPPDEQYF

clone size: NA
J gene: TRBJ2-1
D gene: NA
V gene: TRBV9
CDR3 DNA: TGTGCCAGCAGCGTAGATGGTCGGAGCGGACATTACAATGAGCAGTTCTTC
CDR3 protein: CASSVDGRSGHYNEQFF

clone size: NA
J gene: TRBJ1-3
D gene: NA
V gene: TRBV5-8
CDR3 DNA: TGTGCCAGCAGCTTGGCCGGGCTGGCTGGAAACACCATATATTTT
CDR3 protein: CASSLAGLAGNTIYF

clone size: NA
J gene: TRBJ2-7
D gene: NA
V gene: TRBV28
CDR3 DNA: TGTGCCAGCAGTCCAACACAGTCCCCCTACGAGCAGTACTTC
CDR3 protein: CASSPTQSPYEQYF

clone size: NA
J gene: TRBJ1-1
D gene: NA
V gene: TRBV27
CDR3 DNA: TGTGCGCTCAGGGGAGGCAAAGGAGCTTTCTTT
CDR3 protein: CALRGGKGAFF

clone size: NA
J gene: TRBJ2-7
D gene: NA
V gene: TRBV13
CDR3 DNA: TGTGCCAGCAGCTTAGGCCGCGGCCTGTACGAGCAGTACTTC
CDR3 protein: CASSLGRGLYEQYF

clone size: once
J gene: TRBJ2-2
D gene: NA
V gene: TRBV5-4
CDR3 DNA: TGTGCCAGCAGCTTCTCAGGAAGCGGGGAGCTGTTTTTT
CDR3 protein: CASSFSGSGELFF

clone size: NA
J gene: TRBJ1-1
D gene: NA
V gene: TRBV6-1
CDR3 DNA: TGTGCCAGCAGAGAGGGATGGCCTGAAGCTTTCTTT
CDR3 protein: CASREGWPEAFF

clone size: once
J gene: TRBJ2-7
D gene: NA
V gene: TRBV28
CDR3 DNA: TGTGCCAGCAGGCCTTGGGACGGCGCCTACGAGCAGTACTTC
CDR3 protein: CASRPWDGAYEQYF

clone size: NA
J gene: TRBJ2-5
D gene: TRBD2
V gene: TRBV6-6
CDR3 DNA: TGTGCCAGCAATGAGTTTAGCGGGAACCAAGAGACCCAGTACTTC
CDR3 protein: CASNEFSGNQETQYF

clone size: NA
J gene: TRBJ2-7
D gene: NA
V gene: TRBV5-1
CDR3 DNA: TGCGCCAGCAGCCAAGCGTCAGGCAGCCGCTACGAGCAGTACTTC
CDR3 protein: CASSQASGSRYEQYF

clone size: NA
J gene: TRBJ1-1
D gene: NA
V gene: TRBV27
CDR3 DNA: TGTGCCAGCAGTTTATTGAGCAGAGAAGCTTTCTTT
CDR3 protein: CASSLLSREAFF

clone size: NA
J gene: TRBJ2-7
D gene: TRBD1
V gene: TRBV11-2
CDR3 DNA: TGTGCCAGCAGCTTTCGGTGGGGACAGGGGAACTCCTACGAGCAGTACTTC
CDR3 protein: CASSFRWGQGNSYEQYF

clone size: NA
J gene: TRBJ2-1
D gene: TRBD2
V gene: TRBV11-2
CDR3 DNA: TGTGCCAGCAGCTTAATACTAGCGAGTAACAATGAGCAGTTCTTC
CDR3 protein: CASSLILASNNEQFF

clone size: NA
J gene: TRBJ1-2
D gene: NA
V gene: TRBV5-6
CDR3 DNA: TGTGCCAGCAGCTTGTTCAGGGGCCATGGCTACACCTTC
CDR3 protein: CASSLFRGHGYTF

clone size: NA
J gene: TRBJ2-1
D gene: TRBD2
V gene: TRBV5-6
CDR3 DNA: TGTGCCAGCAGCTTGGCCTCTAGCGGGAGGGCCTTTGGTGAGCAGTTCTTC
CDR3 protein: CASSLASSGRAFGEQFF

clone size: NA
J gene: TRBJ2-7
D gene: NA
V gene: TRBV6-4
CDR3 DNA: TGTGCCAGCAGAAAGACTAGTAACGAGGTCGAGCAGTACTTC
CDR3 protein: CASRKTSNEVEQYF

clone size: NA
J gene: TRBJ2-1
D gene: NA
V gene: TRBV25-1
CDR3 DNA: TGTGCCAGCCAGTTATACAATGAGCAGTTCTTC
CDR3 protein: CASQLYNEQFF

clone size: NA
J gene: TRBJ2-7
D gene: NA
V gene: TRBV10-3
CDR3 DNA: TGTGCCATCAGTGAGGGCAGGGCCTCCTACGAGCAGTACTTC
CDR3 protein: CAISEGRASYEQYF